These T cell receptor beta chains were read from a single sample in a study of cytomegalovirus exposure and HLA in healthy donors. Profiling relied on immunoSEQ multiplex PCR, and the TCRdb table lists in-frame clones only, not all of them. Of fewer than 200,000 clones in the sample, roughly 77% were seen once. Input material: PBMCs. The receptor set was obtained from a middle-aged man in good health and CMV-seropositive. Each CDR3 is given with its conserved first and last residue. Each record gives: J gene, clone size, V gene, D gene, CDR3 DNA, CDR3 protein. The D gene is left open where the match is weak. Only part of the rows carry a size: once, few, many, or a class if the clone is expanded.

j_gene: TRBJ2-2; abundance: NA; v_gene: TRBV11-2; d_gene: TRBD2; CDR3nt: TGTGCCAGCAGCTTAGGGACTAGCGGGACCACCGGGGAGCTGTTTTTT; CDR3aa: CASSLGTSGTTGELFF
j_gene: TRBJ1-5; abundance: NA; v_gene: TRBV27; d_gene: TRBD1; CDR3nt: TGTGCCAGCAGTCCGGTCGCAGGGGGAGTAAGGTATAGCAATCAGCCCCAGCATTTT; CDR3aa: CASSPVAGGVRYSNQPQHF
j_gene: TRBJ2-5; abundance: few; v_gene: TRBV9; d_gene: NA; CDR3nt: TGTGCCAGCAGCGTGGGGTCCGGGGGCCAAGAGACCCAGTACTTC; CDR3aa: CASSVGSGGQETQYF
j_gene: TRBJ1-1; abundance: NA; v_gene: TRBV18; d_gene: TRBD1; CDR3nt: TGTGCCAGCTCACCACGGACAGGGGGACTCAACACTGAAGCTTTCTTT; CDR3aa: CASSPRTGGLNTEAFF
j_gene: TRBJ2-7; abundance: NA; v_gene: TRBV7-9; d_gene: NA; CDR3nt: TGTGCCAGCAGCTTAATCGCTGCGGGCGAGCAGTACTTC; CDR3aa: CASSLIAAGEQYF
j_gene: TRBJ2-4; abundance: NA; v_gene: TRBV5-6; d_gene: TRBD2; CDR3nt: TGTGCCAGCAGCTTGGAACTAGCGGGAGGGAACATTCAGTACTTC; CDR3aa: CASSLELAGGNIQYF
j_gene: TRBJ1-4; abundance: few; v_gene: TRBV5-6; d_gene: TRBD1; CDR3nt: TGTGCCAGCAGCTTCCTGACAGGGGTTGGTAATGAAAAACTGTTTTTT; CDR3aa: CASSFLTGVGNEKLFF
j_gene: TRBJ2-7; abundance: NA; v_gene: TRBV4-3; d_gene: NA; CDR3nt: TGCGCCAGCAGCCAAGATGTTAGCGGTGCCTACGAGCAGTACTTC; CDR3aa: CASSQDVSGAYEQYF
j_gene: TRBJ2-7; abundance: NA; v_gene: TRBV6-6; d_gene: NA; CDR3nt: TGTGCCAGCAGTTACTCCCGGGACTCCTACGAGCAGTACTTC; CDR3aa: CASSYSRDSYEQYF
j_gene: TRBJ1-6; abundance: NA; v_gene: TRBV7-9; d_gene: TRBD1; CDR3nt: TGTGCCAGCAGCTTTTCCGGCAGGGGGAATTCACCCCTCCACTTT; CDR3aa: CASSFSGRGNSPLHF
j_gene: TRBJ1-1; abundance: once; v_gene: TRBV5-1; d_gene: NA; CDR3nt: TGCGCCAGCAGCTTGGTGGTGGGCAGTATGAACACTGAAGCTTTCTTT; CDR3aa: CASSLVVGSMNTEAFF
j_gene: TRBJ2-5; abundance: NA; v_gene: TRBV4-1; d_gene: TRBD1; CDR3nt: TGCGCCAGCAGCCAAGGGGCGGACAGGACGCAAGAGACCCAGTACTTC; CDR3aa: CASSQGADRTQETQYF
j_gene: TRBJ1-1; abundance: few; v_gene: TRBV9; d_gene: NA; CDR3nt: TGTGCCAGCAGCCGCGACGGGGACACTGAAGCTTTCTTT; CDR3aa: CASSRDGDTEAFF
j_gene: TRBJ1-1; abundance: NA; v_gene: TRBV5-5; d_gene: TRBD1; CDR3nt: TGTGCCAGCAGCTTGGGTGGGACAGGGGCTCTGAGGACTGAAGCTTTCTTT; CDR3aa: CASSLGGTGALRTEAFF
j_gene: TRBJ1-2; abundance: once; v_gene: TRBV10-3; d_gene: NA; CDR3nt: TGTGCCATCAGTGAGTCGCAGGGAAGCTCCTATGGCTACACCTTC; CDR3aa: CAISESQGSSYGYTF